These 18 T cell receptor beta chains originate from one sample sequenced in a study of molecular identifiers for immune sequencing clone quantification. TCRdb passed the PCR reads through MiXCR, listing each CDR3 protein once. Of a few hundred thousand distinct CDR3 sequences in the sample, roughly a quarter were seen once. The specimen sequenced was naive CD8+ T cells from blood, with Jurkat cell RNA spiked in. Subset: FACS-sorted CD8+CD4-CCR7+CD45RA+ naive T cells. The receptors derive from a human donor in good health. Some libraries in this study had Jurkat cell RNA spiked in.

This clonotype showed up many times. The V call is TRBV25-1, the J call TRBJ2-6, with D possibly matching TRBD1 (5 bases). Germline lookup yields CDR1 MGHDK and CDR2 SYGVNS. CDR3 length: 14 residues. V lost 10 bases and J lost 2, with 12 bases in between. The CDR3 protein is CATSQGTGANVLTF. The CDR3 DNA reads as TGTGCCACGAGTCAGGGAACTGGGGCCAACGTCCTGACTTTC.

This clonotype was seen ten or more times. V is TRBV28 and J is TRBJ2-4, with TRBD2 as a possible D gene (5 bases). The CDR3 runs 15 residues. The V gene lost 2 bases and the J gene lost 4 bases, with 12 bases spanning the gap. Germline values: CDR1 MDHEN, CDR2 SYDVKM. The CDR3 DNA sequence: TGTGCCAGCAGTTTAGGAGGTCCCTCAAAAAACATTCAGTACTTC. It yields the protein CASSLGGPSKNIQYF.

Many counts were recorded for this clonotype. This chain connects TRBV5-1 to TRBJ2-3; D not resolved. The CDR3 contains 16 residues. The germline CDR1 and CDR2 sequences are SGHRS and YFSETQ. Trimming took off 2 bases at V and 1 base at J, with 14 bases between the two ends. CDR3 loop: CASSFVWESGTDTQYF. The CDR3 DNA is TGCGCCAGCAGCTTTGTTTGGGAATCTGGCACAGATACGCAGTATTTT.

The rearrangement joins TRBV6-6 to TRBJ1-1, with unresolved D. The length of the CDR3 is 13 residues. Trimming took off 6 bases at V and 1 base at J, with 9 bases between the two ends. Germline V CDR1 and CDR2: MNHNY, SVGAGI (reference sequence). The CDR3 DNA follows: TGTGCCAGCAGGGGCGTCGGGAACACTGAAGCTTTCTTT. This encodes CASRGVGNTEAFF.

This clonotype was observed a handful of times. The V and J genes are TRBV13 and TRBJ2-7; D possibly corresponds to TRBD2 (6 bases). The CDR3 length is 14 residues. Germline V gene sequence: CDR1 PRHDT, CDR2 FYEKMQ (reference sequence). V was cut by 2 bases and J by 2 bases, with 10 bases left in between. The CDR3 DNA reads TGTGCCAGCAGCTTATTCGAGCGGGCCTACGAGCAGTACTTC. It codes for CASSLFERAYEQYF.

This clonotype has at least ten counts. This chain links TRBV6-1 with TRBJ2-7; D unclear. The CDR3 is 14 residues long. V was trimmed by 1 base and J by 3 bases, leaving 10 bases between them. Looked up from germline, CDR1 is MNHNS and CDR2 is SASEGT. The CDR3 loop reads CASSEVDKGYEQYF. The CDR3 DNA follows: TGTGCCAGCAGTGAAGTAGACAAGGGCTACGAGCAGTACTTC.

There are a few counts of this clonotype. This chain joins TRBV13 and TRBJ2-5; 7 bases match TRBD1. This CDR3 spans 15 amino acids. The germline V gene has CDR1 PRHDT and CDR2 FYEKMQ (reference sequence). The V gene end was trimmed by 5 bases and the J gene end by 2 bases; junction bases not matched to a gene: 8. The CDR3, as DNA: TGTGCCAGCAGCACCTCGACAGGGCCTCAAGAGACCCAGTACTTC. Translated, it gives CASSTSTGPQETQYF.

For this clonotype: It may be a read error: a sequence one base away is much more abundant. The V gene is TRBV2, the J gene TRBJ2-5; D gene uncertain. The germline V gene encodes CDR1 SNHLY and CDR2 FYNNEI. CDR3 length equals 16 residues. CDR3 nucleotides: TGTGCCTGCAGTGAAGGGTCGAAGTCTACCAAAGAGACCCAGTACTTC. Translated, it gives CACSEGSKSTKETQYF.

For this clonotype: The CDR3 does not close with the conserved phenylalanine or tryptophan, likely indicating a read error. The rearrangement joins TRBV6-2 or TRBV6-3 to TRBJ1-5; D ambiguous. Germline V gives CDR1 MNHEY, CDR2 SVGEGT. The CDR3 contains 14 residues. Trimming pared 4 bases from V and 0 bases from J, leaving 7 bases between. For the CDR3, the DNA is TGTGCCAGCAGTTCCACCAGTAGCAATCAGCCCCAGCATTCT. Protein product: CASSSTSSNQPQHS.

This clonotype was seen at least ten times. The CDR3 loop is CASSQSGNQLVLGTDTQYF. For the CDR3, the DNA is TGTGCCAGCAGCCAAAGTGGGAATCAACTAGTCCTGGGCACAGATACGCAGTATTTT. This chain joins TRBV14 and TRBJ2-3; weak D call: TRBD2 (5 bases). The CDR3 runs to 19 residues. CDR1 is SGHDN, CDR2 FVKESK, per germline. V shed 2 bases and J shed 1 base, with 22 bases lying between them.

This clonotype was observed a handful of times. The rearrangement uses TRBV7-9 and TRBJ2-5; unclear D gene. The CDR3 loop spans 17 amino acids. Germline V gives CDR1 SEHNR, CDR2 FQNEAQ (reference sequence). Trimming removed 2 bases at V and 0 bases at J, with 16 bases between. The CDR3 protein is CASSLLPPRPDQETQYF. As DNA, the CDR3 is TGTGCCAGCAGCTTACTGCCCCCCCGCCCAGACCAAGAGACCCAGTACTTC.

In regard to this clonotype: This may be a read error, as it is one base from a much larger clone. The CDR3 region has the DNA TGTGCCACCAGTTCGACAGAGCATAGCAATCAGCCCCAGCATTTT. Translating gives CATSSTEHSNQPQHF. The chain has TRBV2 and TRBJ1-5; D is possibly TRBD1 (5 bases). This CDR3 comprises 15 residues. Per the germline V gene, CDR1 is SNHLY and CDR2 is FYNNEI. Full variable domain (remainder filled in from reference TRBV2 and TRBJ1-5): EPEVTQTPSHQVTQMGQEVILRCVPISNHLYFYWYRQILGQKVEFLVSFYNNEISEKSEIFDDQFSVERPDGSNFTLKIRSTKLEDSAMYFCATSSTEHSNQPQHFGDGTRLSIL.

This chain uses TRBV6-2 or TRBV6-3 with TRBJ1-5; D remains unclear. CDR3 length: 19 residues. The V gene lost 5 bases and the J gene lost 0 bases, with 23 bases spanning the gap. Germline CDR1 is MNHEY and CDR2 is SVGEGT. In nucleotides, the CDR3 is TGTGCCAGCAGTCCTACGGCGGTACAGTGGCAGTATAGCAATCAGCCCCAGCATTTT. Residues: CASSPTAVQWQYSNQPQHF.

This clonotype was counted at least ten times. This CDR3 reads CASSFGTPQETQYF. CDR3 bases: TGTGCCAGCAGTTTTGGTACTCCACAAGAGACCCAGTACTTC. The chain is built from TRBV12-3 or TRBV12-4 and TRBJ2-5; D is unclear. The germline V and J ends were trimmed by 3 bases and 2 bases, with 10 bases remaining between them. This CDR3 has 14 amino acids.

The table lists this clonotype with many counts. The chain employs TRBV9 and TRBJ2-6, with TRBD2 as a possible D gene (6 bases). V was pared by 3 bases and J by 5 bases, with 9 bases between. This CDR3 has 14 residues. In germline, CDR1 is SGDLS, CDR2 YYNGEE. The CDR3 DNA sequence: TGTGCCAGCAGCGACGGGACTCGGGCCAACGTCCTGACTTTC. The encoded protein is CASSDGTRANVLTF.

In this sample, this clonotype turned up many times. The V gene is TRBV12-3 or TRBV12-4, the J gene TRBJ1-5; a weak D match, TRBD1 (5 bases). Trimming took 3 bases from V and 7 from J, leaving 10 bases between them. This CDR3 is 13 amino acids long. In DNA, the CDR3 is TGTGCCAGCAGTTTGGGGCGGGGACAGCCCCAGCATTTT. Residues: CASSLGRGQPQHF.

This clonotype was seen a handful of times. V and J are TRBV12-3 or TRBV12-4 and TRBJ1-4; 7 bases are a match to TRBD1. The CDR3 loop spans 15 amino acids. Trimming cost V 6 bases and J 4 bases; bases outside gene matches: 8. The CDR3 DNA follows: TGTGCCAGCAGGAGGGACGGGACAGATAATGAAAAACTGTTTTTT. It encodes CASRRDGTDNEKLFF.

As regards this clonotype: This may arise from a read error, as a much more abundant clone is one base away. The chain uses TRBV7-9 and TRBJ2-7; D gene ambiguous. The germline V gene has CDR1 SEHNR and CDR2 FQNEAQ (reference sequence). The CDR3 covers 13 residues. CDR3: CASSLGDGYEQHF. In DNA, the CDR3 is TGTGCCAGCAGCTTAGGAGACGGCTACGAGCAGCACTTC.